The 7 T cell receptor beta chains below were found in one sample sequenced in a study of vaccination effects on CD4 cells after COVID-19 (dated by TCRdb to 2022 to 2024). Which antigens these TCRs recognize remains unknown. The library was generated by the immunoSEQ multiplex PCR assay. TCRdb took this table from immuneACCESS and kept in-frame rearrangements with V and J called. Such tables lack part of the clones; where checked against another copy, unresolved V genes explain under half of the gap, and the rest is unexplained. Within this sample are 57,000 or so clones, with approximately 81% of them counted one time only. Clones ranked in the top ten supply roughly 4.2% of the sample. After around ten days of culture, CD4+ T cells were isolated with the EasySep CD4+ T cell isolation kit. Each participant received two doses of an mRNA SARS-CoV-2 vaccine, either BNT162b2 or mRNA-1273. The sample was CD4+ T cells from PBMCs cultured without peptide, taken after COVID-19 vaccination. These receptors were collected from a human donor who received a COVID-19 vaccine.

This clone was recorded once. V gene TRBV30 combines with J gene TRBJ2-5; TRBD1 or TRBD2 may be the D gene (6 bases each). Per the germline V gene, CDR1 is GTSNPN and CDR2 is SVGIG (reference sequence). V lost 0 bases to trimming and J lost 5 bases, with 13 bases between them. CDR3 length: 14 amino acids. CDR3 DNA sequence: TGTGCCTGGAGTGTACAGGGTGGAGGGGAGACCCAGTACTTC. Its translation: CAWSVQGGGETQYF.

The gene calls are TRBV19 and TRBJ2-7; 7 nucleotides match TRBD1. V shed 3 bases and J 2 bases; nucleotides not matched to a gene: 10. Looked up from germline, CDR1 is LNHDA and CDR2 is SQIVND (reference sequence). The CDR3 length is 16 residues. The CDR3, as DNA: TGTGCCAGTAGTATTAAACCCGGGACAGTCACCTACGAGCAGTACTTC. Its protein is CASSIKPGTVTYEQYF.

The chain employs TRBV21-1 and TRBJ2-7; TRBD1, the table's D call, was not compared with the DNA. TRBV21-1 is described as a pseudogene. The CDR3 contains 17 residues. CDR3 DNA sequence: TGTGCCAGCGTATCCGCCCCCATGCGGGACAGCTCCTACGAGCAGTACTTC. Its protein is CASVSAPMRDSSYEQYF.

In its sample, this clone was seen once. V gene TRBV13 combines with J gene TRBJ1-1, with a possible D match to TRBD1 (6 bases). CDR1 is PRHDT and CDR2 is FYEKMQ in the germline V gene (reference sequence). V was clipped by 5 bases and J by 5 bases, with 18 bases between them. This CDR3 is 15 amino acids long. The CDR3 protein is CASSPRGGGRTEAFF. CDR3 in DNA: TGTGCCAGCAGCCCCAGGGGTGGGGGCAGGACTGAAGCTTTCTTT.

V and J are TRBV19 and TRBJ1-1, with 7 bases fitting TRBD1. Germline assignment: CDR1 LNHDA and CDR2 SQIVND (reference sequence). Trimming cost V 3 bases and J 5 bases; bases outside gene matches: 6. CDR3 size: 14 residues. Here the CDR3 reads CASSMVGGLTEAFF. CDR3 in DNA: TGTGCCAGTAGTATGGTAGGGGGCCTGACTGAAGCTTTCTTT. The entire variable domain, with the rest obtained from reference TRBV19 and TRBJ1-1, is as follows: DGGITQSPKYLFRKEGQNVTLSCEQNLNHDAMYWYRQDPGQGLRLIYYSQIVNDFQKGDIAEGYSVSREKKESFPLTVTSAQKNPTAFYLCASSMVGGLTEAFFGQGTRLTVV.

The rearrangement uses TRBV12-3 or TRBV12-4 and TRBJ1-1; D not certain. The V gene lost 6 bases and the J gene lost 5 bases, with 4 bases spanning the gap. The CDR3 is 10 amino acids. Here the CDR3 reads CASSLTEAFF. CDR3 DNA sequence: TGTGCCAGCAGCCTGACTGAAGCTTTCTTT.

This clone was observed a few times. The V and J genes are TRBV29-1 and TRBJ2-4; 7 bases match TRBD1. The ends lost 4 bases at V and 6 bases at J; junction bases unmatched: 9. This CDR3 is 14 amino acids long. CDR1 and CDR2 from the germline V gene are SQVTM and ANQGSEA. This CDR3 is CSVVDRFQINIQYF. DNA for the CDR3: TGCAGCGTTGTGGACAGGTTCCAGATAAACATTCAGTACTTC.